A single sample is the source of the 9 T cell receptor beta chains below, sequenced in a study of Ad26.COV2.S vaccination and SARS-CoV-2 variants. Some clones are missing from TCRdb's copy, which holds only in-frame ones; the method was immunoSEQ multiplex PCR. The data contain some 520,000 clones, around nine tenths of them seen just once; the ten biggest clones take up more than 10%. Noted treatment: some 20 received Ad26.COV2.S at low or high dose, single or two shots; roughly five received placebo; per-sample allocation not given. Sampling occurred on day 63 after the first vaccine or placebo injection. The source material was peripheral blood, sampled in a trial of Ad26.COV2.S vaccine versus placebo. The source is a person aged 18-65 years who received the Ad26.COV2.S COVID-19 vaccine or a placebo.

The rearrangement links TRBV3-1 (or the pseudogene TRBV3-2) to TRBJ1-3; D is unclear. This CDR3 spans 12 amino acids. Trimming removed 6 bases from V and 8 bases from J, with 11 bases in between. Germline V CDR1 and CDR2: LGHDT, YNNKEL (reference sequence). This CDR3 reads CASRSSRDTIYF. The CDR3 nucleotides are TGTGCCAGCAGATCCTCTCGGGACACCATATATTTT.

The CDR3 sequence: CAWSVRNRDYGYTF. The CDR3 DNA follows: TGTGCCTGGAGTGTAAGGAACAGGGACTATGGCTACACCTTC. V usage is TRBV30 and J usage is TRBJ1-2; D is possibly TRBD1 (6 bases). V was trimmed by 0 bases and J by 3 bases, leaving 11 bases between them. This CDR3 is 14 amino acids long. Germline values: CDR1 GTSNPN, CDR2 SVGIG (reference sequence). Full variable domain (remainder filled in from reference TRBV30 and TRBJ1-2): SQTIHQWPATLVQPVGSPLSLECTVEGTSNPNLYWYRQAAGRGLQLLFYSVGIGQISSEVPQNLSASRPQDRQFILSSKKLLLSDSGFYLCAWSVRNRDYGYTFGSGTRLTVV.

The V call is TRBV10-3, the J call TRBJ1-1; 8 bases are a match to TRBD1. Per the germline V gene, CDR1 is ENHRY and CDR2 is SYGVKD. CDR3 length: 13 amino acids. The junction had 6 bases not matched to a gene; V was cut back by 7 bases and J by 5 bases. The CDR3 coding sequence is TGTGCCATCATAGGACAGGGTAGTACTGAAGCTTTCTTT. Its translation is CAIIGQGSTEAFF.

The chain joins TRBV5-4 to TRBJ1-2, with 12 nucleotides matching TRBD1. The CDR3 loop spans 16 amino acids. V dropped 8 bases and J dropped 5; count of bases not matched to a gene: 13. Per the germline V gene, CDR1 is SGHNT and CDR2 is YYREEE (reference sequence). The CDR3 is CASTTGTGGAGYGYTF. DNA of the CDR3: TGTGCCAGTACTACCGGGACAGGGGGCGCGGGGTATGGCTACACCTTC.

The CDR3 DNA sequence: TGTGCCAGCTCTCTCTCATCCCCCGGGGAGCTGTTTTTT. It translates to CASSLSSPGELFF. V gene TRBV18 combines with J gene TRBJ2-2, with D unclear. This CDR3 region has 13 residues. Trimming removed 6 bases at V and 6 bases at J, with 11 bases between. Germline V gene sequence: CDR1 KGHSH, CDR2 LQKENI. Combining the CDR3 with reference TRBV18 and TRBJ2-2 gives the whole variable domain NAGVMQNPRHLVRRRGQEARLRCSPMKGHSHVYWYRQLPEEGLKFMVYLQKENIIDESGMPKERFSAEFPKEGPSILRIQQVVRGDSAAYFCASSLSSPGELFFGEGSRLTVL.

This chain links TRBV5-1 with TRBJ2-2, with D maybe TRBD2 (5 bases). The CDR3 runs to 16 residues. V lost 3 bases and J lost 7, with 19 bases in between. CDR1 is SGHRS, CDR2 YFSETQ, per germline. The DNA of the CDR3 is TGCGCCAGCAGCTCACTGGGATCGGTCGAGGGCGGGGAGCTGTTTTTT. The encoded protein is CASSSLGSVEGGELFF.

This chain joins TRBV28 and TRBJ2-3; D is possibly TRBD1 or TRBD2 (5 bases each). The germline V and J ends were trimmed by 6 bases and 5 bases, with 15 bases remaining between them. Germline V gene sequence: CDR1 MDHEN, CDR2 SYDVKM. The CDR3 is made up of 14 amino acids. For the CDR3, the DNA is TGTGCCAGCAGCAAGGACTTGGGGCGAGATACGCAGTATTTT. Translating it yields CASSKDLGRDTQYF.

V is TRBV4-3 and J is TRBJ2-7; TRBD1 aligns across 8 bases. The trim removed 4 bases at V and 5 bases at J, leaving 10 bases unmatched. Germline V CDR1 and CDR2: LGHNA, YSLEER. CDR3 size: 15 residues. The CDR3 DNA follows: TGCGCCAGCAGCCCATATTCGGACAGGGTCGACGAGCAGTACTTC. Translating it yields CASSPYSDRVDEQYF.

The chain carries TRBV9 and TRBJ2-1, with 8 positions matching TRBD2. CDR1 is SGDLS, CDR2 YYNGEE, per germline. The CDR3 contains 17 residues. The junction had 19 bases not matched to a gene; V was cut back by 5 bases and J by 9 bases. DNA of the CDR3: TGTGCCAGCAGGCCCCTGGGGAGCGGGAGTTTAACTAGTGAGCAGTTCTTC. Encoded protein: CASRPLGSGSLTSEQFF.